This TCR beta chain was retrieved from a study of shared clonotypes between healthy human individuals. Study-wide background: Plates per donor: three CD4 naive, three CD4 memory, two CD8 naive, one CD8 memory. Findings and limits, study-wide: Naive subsets typically showed greater estimated richness than memory subsets. Researchers sampled only blood; tissue repertoires likely differ.

Per the authors' pipeline: ImmunoSEQ output lacked quality scores and full-length reads, limiting matched filtering. Only in-frame clones appear in the TCRdb table, and some are missing; sequencing was by immunoSEQ multiplex PCR. The D gene and trimming were derived from the DNA, and the V and J assignments and clone size from that table. The sample has 1,500,000 or so clones; 96% are singletons. A note on this clone: Its antigen is unknown.

Trimming stripped 3 bases from V and 3 bases from J, with 15 bases between. This CDR3 spans 16 amino acids. Germline lookup yields CDR1 MNHNY and CDR2 SVGAGI (reference sequence). This receptor was obtained from a man aged 25-45 years in good health. The sample comprised naive CD4+ T cells sorted from blood. Specified subset: CD45RA+ positively selected. The V and J genes are TRBV6-6 and TRBJ2-1; D is possibly TRBD1 (5 bases). CDR3 region: CASSYFVSGIYNEQFF. CDR3 DNA sequence: TGTGCCAGCAGTTATTTCGTGTCAGGGATCTACAATGAGCAGTTCTTC.